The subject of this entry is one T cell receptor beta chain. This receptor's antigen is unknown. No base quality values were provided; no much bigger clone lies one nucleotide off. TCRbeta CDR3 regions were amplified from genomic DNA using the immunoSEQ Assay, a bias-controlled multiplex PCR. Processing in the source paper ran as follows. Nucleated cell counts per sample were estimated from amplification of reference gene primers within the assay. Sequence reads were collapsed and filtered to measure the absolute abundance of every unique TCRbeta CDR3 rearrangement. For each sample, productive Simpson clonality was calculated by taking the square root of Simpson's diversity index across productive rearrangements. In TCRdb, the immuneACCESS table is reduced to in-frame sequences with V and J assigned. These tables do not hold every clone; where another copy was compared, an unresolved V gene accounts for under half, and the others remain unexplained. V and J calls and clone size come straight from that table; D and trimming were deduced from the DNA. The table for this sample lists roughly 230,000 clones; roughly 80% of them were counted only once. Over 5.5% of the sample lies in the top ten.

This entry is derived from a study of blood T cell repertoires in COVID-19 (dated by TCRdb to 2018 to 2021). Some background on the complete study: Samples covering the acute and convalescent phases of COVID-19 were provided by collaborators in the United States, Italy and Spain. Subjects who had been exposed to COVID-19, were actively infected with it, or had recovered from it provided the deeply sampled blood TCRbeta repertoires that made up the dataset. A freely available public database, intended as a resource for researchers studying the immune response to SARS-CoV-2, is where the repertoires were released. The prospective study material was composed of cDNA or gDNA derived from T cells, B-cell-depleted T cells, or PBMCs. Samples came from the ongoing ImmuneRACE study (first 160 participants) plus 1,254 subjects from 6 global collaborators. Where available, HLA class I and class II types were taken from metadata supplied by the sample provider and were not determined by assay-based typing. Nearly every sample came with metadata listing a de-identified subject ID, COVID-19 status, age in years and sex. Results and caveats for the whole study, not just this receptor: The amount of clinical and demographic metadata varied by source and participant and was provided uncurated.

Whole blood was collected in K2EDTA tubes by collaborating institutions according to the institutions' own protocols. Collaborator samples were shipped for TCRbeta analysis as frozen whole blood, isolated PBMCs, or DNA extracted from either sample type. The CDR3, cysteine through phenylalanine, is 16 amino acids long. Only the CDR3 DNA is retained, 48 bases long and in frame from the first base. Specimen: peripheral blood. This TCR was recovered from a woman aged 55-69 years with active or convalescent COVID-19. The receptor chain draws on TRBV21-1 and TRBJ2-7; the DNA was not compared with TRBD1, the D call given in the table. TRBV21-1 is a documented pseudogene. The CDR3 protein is CASSKTVGTGGYEQYF. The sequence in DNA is TGTGCCAGCAGCAAAACGGTTGGGACAGGGGGCTACGAGCAGTACTTC.